What follows are 12 T cell receptor beta chains derived from one specimen sequenced in a study of blood T cell repertoires in COVID-19 (dated by TCRdb to the early 2020s). Library creation used the immunoSEQ multiplex PCR assay. TCRdb limited this immuneACCESS table to in-frame rearrangements with V and J called. A share of clones is missing; checked studies link under half to unresolved V genes, and the rest is unexplained. Here the sample has approximately 110,000 clones; roughly 80% occur a single time. The ten biggest clones cover just under 20% of the sample. Sequencing was performed on peripheral blood. These receptors were obtained from a woman aged 70-85 years with acute or convalescent COVID-19.

This sequence joins TRBV7-6 and TRBJ2-7, with 8 bases matching TRBD1. Per germline, CDR1 SGHVS and CDR2 FNYEAQ. The CDR3 is 15 residues long. With 5 bases clipped from V and 7 bases from J, the junction kept 13 bases outside the gene matches. The CDR3 DNA follows: TGTGCCAGCAGCCCTCGGACAGGGATGCAAAGGGAGCAGTACTTC. This sequence encodes CASSPRTGMQREQYF.

The chain is built from TRBV5-1 and TRBJ1-6, with D tentatively TRBD1 (5 bases). The germline CDR1 and CDR2 sequences are SGHRS and YFSETQ. Trimming shortened V by 0 bases and J by 10 bases, and 14 bases separated the two germline ends. This CDR3 is built from 15 residues. Written as DNA, the CDR3 is TGCGCCAGCAGCTTGGAAAGTAAGGGGATATCACCCCTCCACTTT. It specifies CASSLESKGISPLHF. The full variable domain, with the rest looked up from reference TRBV5-1 and TRBJ1-6, is KAGVTQTPRYLIKTRGQQVTLSCSPISGHRSVSWYQQTPGQGLQFLFEYFSETQRNKGNFPGRFSGRQFSNSRSEMNVSTLELGDSALYLCASSLESKGISPLHFGNGTRLTVT.

The rearrangement joins TRBV12-3 or TRBV12-4 to TRBJ2-7; D not certain. V lost 6 bases and J lost 1, with 4 bases in between. The CDR3 extends over 11 amino acids. This CDR3 is CASSMSYEQYF. As DNA, the CDR3 is TGTGCCAGCAGCATGTCCTACGAGCAGTACTTC.

This clone was observed once. This chain joins TRBV5-1 and TRBJ1-1, with TRBD1 as a possible D gene (6 bases). V lost 2 bases and J 1 base, leaving 9 bases between the germline ends. There are 14 residues in the CDR3. In germline, CDR1 is SGHRS, CDR2 YFSETQ. CDR3 DNA sequence: TGCGCCAGCAGCTTCCGGGGGGCGAACACTGAAGCTTTCTTT. The encoded protein is CASSFRGANTEAFF.

This rearrangement joins TRBV9 to TRBJ1-2; D remains unclear. Germline CDR1 and CDR2: SGDLS and YYNGEE. The V and J ends lost 0 bases and 3 bases respectively, with 12 bases between them. The CDR3 consists of 15 residues. The CDR3 spells CASSVGHLLDYGYTF. Here the CDR3 DNA reads TGTGCCAGCAGCGTAGGACACCTGTTGGACTATGGCTACACCTTC.

The chain recombines TRBV10-3 with TRBJ1-1, with TRBD1 identical over 9 bases. V trimming: 3 bases; J trimming: 5 bases; junction bases outside the gene matches: 4. The CDR3 sequence is 14 residues long. Looked up from germline, CDR1 is ENHRY and CDR2 is SYGVKD. This CDR3 is CAISEPGQGTEAFF. The CDR3, as DNA: TGTGCCATCAGTGAACCGGGACAGGGAACTGAAGCTTTCTTT.

This clone has just a few counts. The V gene is TRBV5-4, the J gene TRBJ1-1, with a tentative D call TRBD1 (5 bases). V gave up 6 bases and J gave up 1 base, with 7 bases separating them. Germline CDR1 and CDR2: SGHNT and YYREEE (reference sequence). The CDR3 covers 12 residues. This CDR3 is CASTTGNTEAFF. CDR3 coding DNA: TGTGCCAGCACCACAGGGAACACTGAAGCTTTCTTT.

V and J are TRBV6-5 and TRBJ2-3; D remains unclear. CDR1 and CDR2 (germline): MNHEY, SVGAGI. The V and J ends lost 2 bases and 0 bases respectively, with 6 bases between them. CDR3 length: 14 amino acids. The CDR3 loop is CASSYRFSTDTQYF. CDR3 coding DNA: TGTGCCAGCAGTTACCGGTTTAGCACAGATACGCAGTATTTT.

The CDR3 bases are TGCAGCGTTAGGGAGGGAAAAAACATTCAGTACTTC. Its translation: CSVREGKNIQYF. J is TRBJ2-4 and V is TRBV29-1, with TRBD2 identical over 7 bases. CDR1 is SQVTM, CDR2 ANQGSEA, per germline. This CDR3 has 12 residues. Germline trimming cut 5 bases from V and 4 bases from J; bases unmatched to any gene: 2.

This CDR3 is CASTRDYTGELFF. DNA for the CDR3: TGTGCCAGCACCCGGGACTACACCGGGGAGCTGTTTTTT. The V gene is TRBV7-2, the J gene TRBJ2-2, with a possible D match to TRBD2 (6 bases). CDR1 is SGHTA and CDR2 is FQGNSA in the germline V gene. CDR3 length equals 13 residues. The V and J ends lost 7 bases and 3 bases respectively, with 9 bases between them. The entire variable domain, with the rest obtained from reference TRBV7-2 and TRBJ2-2, is as follows: GAGVSQSPSNKVTEKGKDVELRCDPISGHTALYWYRQSLGQGLEFLIYFQGNSAPDKSGLPSDRFSAERTGGSVSTLTIQRTQQEDSAVYLCASTRDYTGELFFGEGSRLTVL.

The genes are TRBV27 and TRBJ2-7, with 10 bases lining up with TRBD1. This CDR3 is built from 14 residues. Losses at the gene ends were 6 bases for V and 2 bases for J; bases not matched to a gene: 4. CDR1 and CDR2 from the germline V gene are MNHEY and SMNVEV (reference sequence). The CDR3 DNA follows: TGTGCCAGCAGATGGACAGGGGGGACCTACGAGCAGTACTTC. Residues: CASRWTGGTYEQYF.

The chain is built from TRBV27 and TRBJ1-5; D call uncertain. The V gene's germline CDR1 is MNHEY and CDR2 SMNVEV (reference sequence). Trimming left V 8 bases short and J 6 bases short, with 8 bases between. This CDR3 has 11 amino acids. CDR3 sequence: CASGEVQPQHF. In nucleotides, the CDR3 is TGTGCCAGCGGGGAGGTTCAGCCCCAGCATTTT.